This entry concerns a single TCR beta chain. Its antigen is not known. These data come from a study of OX40 agonist ivuxolimab in advanced cancers. Patients had blood sampled at baseline and again on cycle 4 day 1 and cycle 7 day 1. General study results and limits: In a subset of nonresponders, normalized T-cell clonal expansion was also low. At 0.1 to 3.0 mg/kg, CD4+ and CD8+ blood T cells expanded clonally by week 6. Antigen specificity remained undetermined for the expanded peripheral T cells.

Sequencing was performed with immunoSEQ multiplex PCR; in TCRdb, only in-frame clones are kept and a portion is missing. This sample has tens of thousands of clones, with more than 70% found just once. CDR3 length: 16 amino acids. The V gene lost 5 bases and the J gene lost 8 bases, with 21 bases spanning the gap. CDR1 and CDR2 (germline): MNHEY, SMNVEV (reference sequence). The receptor was derived from an adult with an advanced solid tumor such as melanoma, head and neck, liver or kidney cancer. Here the sequenced sample was CD4+ or CD8+ T cells sorted from blood, taken in a trial of the OX40 agonist ivuxolimab. The V and J genes are TRBV27 and TRBJ1-4; possibly TRBD1 for D (5 bases). The CDR3 nucleotides read TGTGCCAGCAGTATCGACTCAGGGTCAACTTGGGAAAAACTGTTTTTT. This sequence encodes CASSIDSGSTWEKLFF.